The T cell receptor beta chain described here comes from a study of T-cell reconstitution after alpha-beta-depleted transplantation in children. Germline assignment: CDR1 SNHLY and CDR2 FYNNEI. Trimming removed 4 bases at V and 12 bases at J, with 13 bases between. This CDR3 has 13 amino acids. Preparing the TCRbeta library involved the use of unique molecular identifiers. TCRdb re-derived calls from the PCR reads in MiXCR, one entry per CDR3 protein. The sample lists almost 400,000 distinct CDR3 sequences; approximately 20% were seen once. V usage is TRBV2 and J usage is TRBJ1-6; D unclear. This TCR derives from a human donor who donated a stem cell graft to a child with acute myeloid leukemia. The source was PBMCs from the stem cell graft donor, collected from the stem cell graft. CDR3 amino acids: CASSVKPELPLHF. CDR3 in DNA: TGTGCCAGCAGTGTCAAGCCGGAGTTACCCCTCCACTTT.